This TCR beta chain was sequenced in a study of molecular identifiers for immune sequencing clone quantification. TCRdb passed the PCR reads through MiXCR, listing each CDR3 protein once. Seen here are 55,000 to 75,000 distinct CDR3 sequences, 15% to 20% observed once, and the top ten hold under 2%. Study results and limitations: Effector cells kept over 98% of their molecules in clones above 20 RNA copies, while naive cells kept under 1% there.

Trimming cost V 5 bases and J 5 bases; bases outside gene matches: 9. There are 14 residues in the CDR3. Germline-derived CDR1 and CDR2 are SEHNR and FQNEAQ (reference sequence). In this sample, this clonotype turned up a few times. Its antigen is currently unknown. This rearrangement joins TRBV7-9 to TRBJ2-7, with 7 bases aligning to TRBD2. The receptor was derived from a human donor in good health. Some libraries in this study had Jurkat cell RNA spiked in. The sample comprised naive CD8+ T cells from blood, with Jurkat cell RNA spiked in. Subset defined: FACS-sorted CD8+CD4-CCR7+CD45RA+ naive T cells. The CDR3 DNA follows: TGTGCCAGCAGCACCACTAGCGTCAGTGACGAGCAGTACTTC. This encodes CASSTTSVSDEQYF. The complete variable domain, with remaining parts taken from reference TRBV7-9 and TRBJ2-7, reads DTGVSQNPRHKITKRGQNVTFRCDPISEHNRLYWYRQTLGQGPEFLTYFQNEAQLEKSRLLSDRFSAERPKGSFSTLEIQRTEQGDSAMYLCASSTTSVSDEQYFGPGTRLTVT.